This is a list of T cell receptor beta chains from one sample in a study of blood T cell repertoires in COVID-19. Generated by immunoSEQ multiplex PCR, the TCRdb table keeps only in-frame clones and is missing some. The repertoire holds about 490,000 clones, approximately 83% seen once, with approximately 3.4% in the top ten. The source material was peripheral blood. The receptors originated from a human donor in a cohort sampled during active COVID-19. The CDR3 runs from the conserved cysteine through the conserved F or W. D genes are given only for firm matches. Clone sizes are given selectively: once, few, many, or a class where the clone is expanded.

j_call d_call v_call clone_size cdr3_aa cdr3_nt
TRBJ1-1 TRBD1 TRBV2 . CASSDRGRGEAFF TGTGCCAGCAGCGACAGGGGGAGGGGTGAAGCTTTCTTT
TRBJ1-1 . TRBV9 few CASSAGRRSEAFF TGTGCCAGCAGCGCGGGGAGACGGAGTGAAGCTTTCTTT
TRBJ2-2 TRBD2 TRBV6-2/TRBV6-3 . CASSGLAGGPVNTGELFF TGTGCCAGCAGTGGACTAGCGGGAGGGCCGGTGAACACCGGGGAGCTGTTTTTT
TRBJ2-2 TRBD1 TRBV9 . CASSGIQGAGELFF TGTGCCAGCAGCGGGATACAGGGGGCCGGGGAGCTGTTTTTT
TRBJ2-1 . TRBV12-3/TRBV12-4 once CASSWGPHNEQFF TGTGCCAGCAGTTGGGGCCCCCACAATGAGCAGTTCTTC
TRBJ2-7 TRBD2 TRBV7-2 . CASSLRATSGRIVYYEQYF TGTGCCAGCAGCTTACGAGCGACTAGCGGGAGAATTGTCTATTACGAGCAGTACTTC
TRBJ2-7 TRBD2 TRBV5-1 . CASSLDSGRADEQYF TGCGCCAGCAGCTTGGATAGCGGGAGGGCTGACGAGCAGTACTTC
TRBJ1-5 . TRBV27 . CASSLSRSNQPQHF TGTGCCAGCAGTTTATCCAGGAGCAATCAGCCCCAGCATTTT
TRBJ2-5 . TRBV10-3 . CAISDFTGLSTQYF TGTGCCATCAGTGACTTCACGGGACTCTCGACCCAGTACTTC
TRBJ1-2 . TRBV6-2/TRBV6-3 . CASSLGPPAHYGYTF TGTGCCAGCAGCCTGGGCCCTCCCGCCCACTATGGCTACACCTTC
TRBJ2-1 TRBD1 TRBV4-2 few CASSRTGTGVGEQFF TGTGCCAGCAGCCGGACCGGGACAGGGGTTGGTGAGCAGTTCTTC
TRBJ2-7 . TRBV7-6 . CASSPSGNDEQYF TGTGCCAGCAGCCCGAGCGGAAACGACGAGCAGTACTTC
TRBJ2-5 TRBD2 TRBV5-6 . CASSFGTSGRYRETQYF TGTGCCAGCAGCTTCGGGACTAGCGGCCGGTATAGGGAGACCCAGTACTTC
TRBJ2-3 TRBD1 TRBV6-5 . CASSRGTGPDTQYF TGTGCCAGCAGTAGAGGGACAGGGCCAGATACGCAGTATTTT
TRBJ1-2 TRBD1 TRBV11-2 . CASSSEGAGSGYTF TGTGCCAGCAGCTCCGAGGGGGCCGGTAGTGGCTACACCTTC
TRBJ1-2 . TRBV21-1 . CASSIKGRIGYTF TGTGCCAGCAGCATTAAGGGGAGGATCGGCTACACCTTC
TRBJ1-2 TRBD1 TRBV7-3 once CASSLTGGNANYGYTF TGTGCCAGCAGCTTGACAGGGGGCAATGCTAACTATGGCTACACCTTC
TRBJ2-7 . TRBV28 . CASSLWTVYEQYF TGTGCCAGCAGTTTATGGACAGTTTACGAGCAGTACTTC
TRBJ2-5 . TRBV12-5 . CASALITGASAETQYF TGTGCTAGTGCCCTCATCACGGGAGCTAGCGCGGAGACCCAGTACTTC
TRBJ1-2 TRBD1 TRBV19 . CASSIEDRTGEGYTF TGTGCCAGTAGTATAGAAGATCGGACAGGGGAAGGCTACACCTTC
TRBJ1-5 . TRBV5-8 . CASSLGRYNQPQHF TGTGCCAGCAGCTTGGGCAGGTACAATCAGCCCCAGCATTTT
TRBJ1-1 . TRBV15 . CATSRDTVLRNTEAFF TGTGCCACCAGCAGAGATACTGTCTTACGGAACACTGAAGCTTTCTTT
TRBJ2-3 . TRBV9 . CASIRTGTDTQYF TGTGCCAGCATCCGGACAGGCACAGATACGCAGTATTTT
TRBJ2-1 . TRBV11-3 . CASSLFQNEQFF TGTGCCAGCAGTTTATTCCAGAATGAGCAGTTCTTC
TRBJ2-3 TRBD2 TRBV3-1/TRBV3-2 . CASSQDLVAGRSTDTQYF TGTGCCAGCAGCCAAGATCTCGTAGCGGGGAGAAGCACAGATACGCAGTATTTT
TRBJ2-7 TRBD2 TRBV2 . CASRPIAGGVYEQYF TGTGCCAGCAGACCAATAGCGGGAGGCGTCTACGAGCAGTACTTC
TRBJ1-5 . TRBV5-5 . CASSLRGSDQPQHF TGTGCCAGCAGCTTGAGAGGGTCAGACCAGCCCCAGCATTTT
TRBJ1-2 . TRBV6-2/TRBV6-3 . CASSYRTADSNEYGYTF TGTGCCAGCAGTTACAGGACAGCGGATTCGAATGAATATGGCTACACCTTC
TRBJ1-4 TRBD1 TRBV4-3 . CASSQEGGRNEKLFF TGCGCCAGCAGCCAAGAAGGGGGCCGAAATGAAAAACTGTTTTTT
TRBJ2-7 . TRBV15 few CATSRDKVSREQYF TGTGCCACCAGCAGAGATAAAGTGAGCCGCGAGCAGTACTTC
TRBJ2-7 TRBD2 TRBV7-2 . CASSAGTSPAYEQYF TGTGCCAGCAGCGCTGGGACTAGCCCCGCCTACGAGCAGTACTTC
TRBJ1-5 TRBD1 TRBV24-1 . CATSDPRTGGEPQHF TGTGCCACCAGTGACCCCAGGACAGGGGGGGAGCCCCAGCATTTT
TRBJ1-6 TRBD1 TRBV7-9 . CASRLQGDSPLHF TGTGCCAGCCGGCTCCAGGGGGATTCACCCCTCCACTTT
TRBJ1-5 TRBD1 TRBV6-2/TRBV6-3 . CASSSTGVSNQPQHF TGTGCCAGCAGTTCAACAGGGGTAAGCAATCAGCCCCAGCATTTT
TRBJ2-7 TRBD1 TRBV18 . CASHGSGQGANEQYF TGTGCCAGCCATGGATCGGGTCAGGGGGCTAACGAGCAGTACTTC
TRBJ1-2 . TRBV25-1 once CASSGLRPDSRSYTF TGTGCCAGCAGTGGACTTCGGCCCGATTCCCGAAGCTACACCTTC
TRBJ1-3 . TRBV5-1 once CASSLDRNRNTIYF TGCGCCAGCAGCTTGGACAGGAACAGAAACACCATATATTTT
TRBJ2-7 TRBD1 TRBV10-3 . CAISDLGQGSSYEQYF TGTGCCATCAGTGACCTAGGACAGGGGAGCTCCTACGAGCAGTACTTC
TRBJ2-1 TRBD1 TRBV5-1 few CASSSGTGLSNEQFF TGCGCCAGCAGCTCCGGGACAGGGTTGTCAAATGAGCAGTTCTTC
TRBJ1-1 TRBD1 TRBV28 . CASKGVGTGLISEAFF TGTGCCAGCAAGGGTGTGGGGACAGGGTTAATCTCTGAAGCTTTCTTT
TRBJ2-1 . TRBV7-9 . CASSSTSSYNEQFF TGTGCCAGCAGCTCGACTAGCTCCTACAATGAGCAGTTCTTC
TRBJ2-1 TRBD2 TRBV19 . CASSKLAGGINEQFF TGTGCCAGTAGTAAACTAGCGGGAGGAATTAATGAGCAGTTCTTC
TRBJ2-3 TRBD2 TRBV10-1 . CASSEYGLAGTDTQYF TGCGCCAGCAGTGAGTATGGACTAGCGGGCACAGATACGCAGTATTTT
TRBJ2-1 . TRBV24-1 . CATSDPQGAARSSYNEQFF TGTGCCACCAGTGATCCCCAGGGTGCGGCCCGCAGCTCCTACAATGAGCAGTTCTTC
TRBJ1-5 TRBD1 TRBV7-6 . CASSLPQGDQHF TGTGCCAGCAGCTTACCACAGGGGGACCAGCATTTT
TRBJ2-7 . TRBV7-3 . CASSLAADYEQYF TGTGCCAGCAGCTTAGCGGCCGACTACGAGCAGTACTTC
TRBJ2-7 TRBD2 TRBV15 . CATSKSGTYEQYF TGTGCCACCAGCAAGAGCGGGACCTACGAGCAGTACTTC
TRBJ2-2 TRBD1 TRBV11-3 . CASSPGQAFANTGELFF TGTGCCAGCAGTCCCGGACAGGCCTTCGCGAACACCGGGGAGCTGTTTTTT